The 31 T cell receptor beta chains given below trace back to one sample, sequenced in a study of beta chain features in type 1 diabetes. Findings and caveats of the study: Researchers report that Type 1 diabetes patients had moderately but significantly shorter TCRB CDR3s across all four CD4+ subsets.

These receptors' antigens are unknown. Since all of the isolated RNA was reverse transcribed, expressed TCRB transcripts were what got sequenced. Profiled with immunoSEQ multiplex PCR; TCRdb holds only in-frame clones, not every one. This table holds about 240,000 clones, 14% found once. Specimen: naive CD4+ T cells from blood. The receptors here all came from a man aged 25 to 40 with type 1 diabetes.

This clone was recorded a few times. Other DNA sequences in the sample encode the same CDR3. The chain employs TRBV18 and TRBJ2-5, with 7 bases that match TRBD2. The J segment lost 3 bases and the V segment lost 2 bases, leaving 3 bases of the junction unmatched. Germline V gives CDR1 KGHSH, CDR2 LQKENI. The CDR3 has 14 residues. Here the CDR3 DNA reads TGTGCCAGCTCACCAGGGGCGGGAGAAGAGACCCAGTACTTC. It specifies CASSPGAGEETQYF.

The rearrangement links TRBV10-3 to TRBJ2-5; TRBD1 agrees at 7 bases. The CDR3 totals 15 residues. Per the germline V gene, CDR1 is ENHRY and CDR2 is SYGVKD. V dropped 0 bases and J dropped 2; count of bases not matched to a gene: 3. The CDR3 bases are TGTGCCATCAGTGAGTCACCAGGGGGACAAGAGACCCAGTACTTC. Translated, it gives CAISESPGGQETQYF.

CDR3 coding DNA: TGTGCCAGCAGGAATGTGGGGGGGTCCTACGAGCAGTACTTC. Its protein product is CASRNVGGSYEQYF. The rearrangement links TRBV27 to TRBJ2-7, with 7 nucleotides matching TRBD2. The V gene end was trimmed by 6 bases and the J gene end by 1 base; junction bases not matched to a gene: 6. Germline V gene sequence: CDR1 MNHEY, CDR2 SMNVEV (reference sequence). CDR3 length equals 14 residues.

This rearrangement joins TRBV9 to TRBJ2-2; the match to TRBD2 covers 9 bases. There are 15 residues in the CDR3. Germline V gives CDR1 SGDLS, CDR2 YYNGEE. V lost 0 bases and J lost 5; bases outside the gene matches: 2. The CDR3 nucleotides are TGTGCCAGCAGCGTAGTCCTAGCGGGGACCGGGGAGCTGTTTTTT. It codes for CASSVVLAGTGELFF.

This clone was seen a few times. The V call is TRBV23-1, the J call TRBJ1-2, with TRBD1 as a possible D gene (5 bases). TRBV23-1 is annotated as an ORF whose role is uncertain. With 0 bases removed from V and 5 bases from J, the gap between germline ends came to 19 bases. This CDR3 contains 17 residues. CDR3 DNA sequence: TGCGCCAGCAGTCAATCGGCGCAGCCAGGGCGTCGGTATGGCTACACCTTC. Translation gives CASSQSAQPGRRYGYTF.

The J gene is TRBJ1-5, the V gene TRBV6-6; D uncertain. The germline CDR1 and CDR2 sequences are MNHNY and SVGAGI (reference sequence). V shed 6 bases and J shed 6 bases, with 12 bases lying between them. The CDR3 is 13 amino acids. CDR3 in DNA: TGTGCCAGCAGGGCCGGGGAGGTTCAGCCCCAGCATTTT. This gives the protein CASRAGEVQPQHF.

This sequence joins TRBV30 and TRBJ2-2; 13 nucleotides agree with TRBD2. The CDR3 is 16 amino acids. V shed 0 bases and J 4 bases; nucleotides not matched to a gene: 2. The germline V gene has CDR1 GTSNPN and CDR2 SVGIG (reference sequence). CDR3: CAWSVRLAGGTGELFF. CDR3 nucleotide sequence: TGTGCCTGGAGTGTACGACTAGCGGGAGGCACCGGGGAGCTGTTTTTT.

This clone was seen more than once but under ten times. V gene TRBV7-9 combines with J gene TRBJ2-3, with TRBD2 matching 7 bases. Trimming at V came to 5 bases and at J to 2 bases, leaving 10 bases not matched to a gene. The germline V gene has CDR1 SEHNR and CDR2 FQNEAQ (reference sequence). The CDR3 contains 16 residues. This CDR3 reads CASSQRSGTTTDTQYF. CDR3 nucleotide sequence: TGTGCCAGCAGCCAGAGGTCGGGGACTACCACAGATACGCAGTATTTT.

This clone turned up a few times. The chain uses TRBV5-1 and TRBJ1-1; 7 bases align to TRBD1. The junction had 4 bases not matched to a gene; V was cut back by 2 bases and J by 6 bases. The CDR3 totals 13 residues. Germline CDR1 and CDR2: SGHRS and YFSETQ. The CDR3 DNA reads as TGCGCCAGCAGCTTTAGACAGGGCGCTGAAGCTTTCTTT. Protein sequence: CASSFRQGAEAFF.

The DNA of the CDR3 is TGTGCGGCGGGGGGCCGCAACACCGGGGAGCTGTTTTTT. Translated: CAAGGRNTGELFF. The V call is TRBV6-5, the J call TRBJ2-2, with 8 positions matching TRBD2. The length of the CDR3 is 13 residues. The germline V gene has CDR1 MNHEY and CDR2 SVGAGI.

As DNA, the CDR3 is TGCGCCAGCAGCCCGGAAGTTAGCGGGAGCCACGAGCAGTACTTC. Translated, it gives CASSPEVSGSHEQYF. The rearrangement uses TRBV5-1 and TRBJ2-7, with 9 bases matching TRBD2. V was pared by 4 bases and J by 5 bases, with 10 bases of the junction left unmatched. From germline, CDR1 is SGHRS and CDR2 YFSETQ. The CDR3 is made up of 15 amino acids.

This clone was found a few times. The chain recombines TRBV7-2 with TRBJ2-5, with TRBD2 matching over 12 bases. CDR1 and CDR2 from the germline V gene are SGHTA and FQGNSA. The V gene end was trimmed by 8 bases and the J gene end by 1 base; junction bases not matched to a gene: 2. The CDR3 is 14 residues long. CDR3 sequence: CASLLAGGQETQYF. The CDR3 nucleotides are TGTGCCAGCCTACTAGCGGGGGGCCAAGAGACCCAGTACTTC. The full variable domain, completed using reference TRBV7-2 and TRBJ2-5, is GAGVSQSPSNKVTEKGKDVELRCDPISGHTALYWYRQSLGQGLEFLIYFQGNSAPDKSGLPSDRFSAERTGGSVSTLTIQRTQQEDSAVYLCASLLAGGQETQYFGPGTRLLVL.

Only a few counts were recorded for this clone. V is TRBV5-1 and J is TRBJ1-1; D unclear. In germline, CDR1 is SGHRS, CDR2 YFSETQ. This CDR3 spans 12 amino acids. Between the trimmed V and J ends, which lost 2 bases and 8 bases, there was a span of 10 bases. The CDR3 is CASSLEGWEAFF. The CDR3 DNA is TGCGCCAGCAGCTTAGAGGGATGGGAAGCTTTCTTT.

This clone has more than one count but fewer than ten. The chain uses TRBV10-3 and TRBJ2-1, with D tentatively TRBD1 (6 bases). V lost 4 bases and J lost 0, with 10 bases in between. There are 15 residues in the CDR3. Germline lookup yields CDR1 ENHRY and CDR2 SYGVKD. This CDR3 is CAISVRGSSYNEQFF. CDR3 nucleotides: TGTGCCATCAGTGTAAGGGGGAGCTCCTACAATGAGCAGTTCTTC.

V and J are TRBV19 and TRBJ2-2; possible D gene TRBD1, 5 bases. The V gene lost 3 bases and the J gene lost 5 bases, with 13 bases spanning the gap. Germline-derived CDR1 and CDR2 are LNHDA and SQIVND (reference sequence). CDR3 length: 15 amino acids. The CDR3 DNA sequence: TGTGCCAGTAGTATCCAGGGATCGTTTACCGGGGAGCTGTTTTTT. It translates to CASSIQGSFTGELFF.

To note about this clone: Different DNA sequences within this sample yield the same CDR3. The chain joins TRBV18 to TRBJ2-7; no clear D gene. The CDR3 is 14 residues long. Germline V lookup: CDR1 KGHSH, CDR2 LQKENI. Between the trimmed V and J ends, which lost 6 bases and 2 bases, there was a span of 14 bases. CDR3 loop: CASSPPGLAYEQYF. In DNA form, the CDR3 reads TGTGCCAGCTCGCCCCCTGGGCTGGCCTACGAGCAGTACTTC.

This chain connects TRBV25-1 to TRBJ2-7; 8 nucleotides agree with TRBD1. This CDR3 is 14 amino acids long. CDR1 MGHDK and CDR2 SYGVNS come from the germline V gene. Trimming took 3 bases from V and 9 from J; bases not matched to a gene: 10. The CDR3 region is CASSDDRGPRRQYF. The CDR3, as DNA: TGTGCCAGCAGTGATGACAGGGGCCCCAGGAGGCAGTACTTC.

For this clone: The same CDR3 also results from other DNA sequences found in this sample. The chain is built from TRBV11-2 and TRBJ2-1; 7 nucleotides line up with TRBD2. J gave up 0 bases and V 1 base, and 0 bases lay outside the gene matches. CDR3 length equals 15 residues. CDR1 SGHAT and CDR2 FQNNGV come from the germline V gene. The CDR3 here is CASSLGGSSYNEQFF. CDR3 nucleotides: TGTGCCAGCAGCTTAGGCGGGAGCTCCTACAATGAGCAGTTCTTC.

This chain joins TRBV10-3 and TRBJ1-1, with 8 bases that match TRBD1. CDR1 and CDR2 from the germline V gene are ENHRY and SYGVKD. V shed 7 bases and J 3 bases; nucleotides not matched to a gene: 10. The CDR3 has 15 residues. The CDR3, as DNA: TGTGCCATCAAACCCAGGGGGCGAACGGACACTGAAGCTTTCTTT. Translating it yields CAIKPRGRTDTEAFF.

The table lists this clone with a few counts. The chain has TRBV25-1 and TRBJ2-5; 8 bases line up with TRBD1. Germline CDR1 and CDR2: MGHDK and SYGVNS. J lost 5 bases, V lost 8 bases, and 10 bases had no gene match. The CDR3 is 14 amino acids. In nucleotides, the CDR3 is TGTGCCAGCTCCCCACGACAGGGGATGGAGACCCAGTACTTC. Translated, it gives CASSPRQGMETQYF.

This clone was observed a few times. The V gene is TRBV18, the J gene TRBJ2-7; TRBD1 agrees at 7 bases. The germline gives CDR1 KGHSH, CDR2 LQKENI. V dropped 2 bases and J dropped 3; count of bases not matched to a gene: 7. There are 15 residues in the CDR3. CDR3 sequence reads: CASSPGLQGNYEQYF. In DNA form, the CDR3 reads TGTGCCAGCTCACCAGGGTTACAGGGGAACTACGAGCAGTACTTC.

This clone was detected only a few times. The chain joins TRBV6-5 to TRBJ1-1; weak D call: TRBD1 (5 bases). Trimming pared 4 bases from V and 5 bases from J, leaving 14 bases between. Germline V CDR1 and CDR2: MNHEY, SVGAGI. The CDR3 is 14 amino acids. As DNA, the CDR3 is TGTGCCAGCAGTTCTCAGGGTAAACGGACTGAAGCTTTCTTT. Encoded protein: CASSSQGKRTEAFF.

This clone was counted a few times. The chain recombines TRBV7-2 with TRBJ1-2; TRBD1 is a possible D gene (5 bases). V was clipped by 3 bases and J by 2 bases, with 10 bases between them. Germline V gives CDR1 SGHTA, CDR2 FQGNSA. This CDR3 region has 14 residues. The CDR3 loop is CASSFTGGNYGYTF. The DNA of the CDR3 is TGTGCCAGCAGCTTTACAGGCGGAAACTATGGCTACACCTTC.

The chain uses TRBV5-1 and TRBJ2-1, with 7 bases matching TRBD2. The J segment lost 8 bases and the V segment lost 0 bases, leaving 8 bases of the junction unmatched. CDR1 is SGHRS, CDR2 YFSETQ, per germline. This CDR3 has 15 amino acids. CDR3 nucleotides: TGCGCCAGCAGCTTGGTAGCTAGCGGAGGATATGAGCAGTTCTTC. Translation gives CASSLVASGGYEQFF.

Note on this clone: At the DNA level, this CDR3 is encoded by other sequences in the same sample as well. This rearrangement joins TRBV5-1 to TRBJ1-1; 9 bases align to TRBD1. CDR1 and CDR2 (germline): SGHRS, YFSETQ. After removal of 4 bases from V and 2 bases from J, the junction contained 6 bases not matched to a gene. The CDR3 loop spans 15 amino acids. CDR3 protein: CASSLGDRANTEAFF. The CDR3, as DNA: TGCGCCAGCAGCCTCGGGGACAGGGCAAACACTGAAGCTTTCTTT.

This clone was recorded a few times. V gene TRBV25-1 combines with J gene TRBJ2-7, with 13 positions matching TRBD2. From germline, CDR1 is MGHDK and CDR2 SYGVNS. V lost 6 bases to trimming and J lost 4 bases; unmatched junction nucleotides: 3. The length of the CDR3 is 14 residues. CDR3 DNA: TGTGCCAGCAGCGCGGGACTAGCGGGGTACGAGCAGTACTTC. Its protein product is CASSAGLAGYEQYF.

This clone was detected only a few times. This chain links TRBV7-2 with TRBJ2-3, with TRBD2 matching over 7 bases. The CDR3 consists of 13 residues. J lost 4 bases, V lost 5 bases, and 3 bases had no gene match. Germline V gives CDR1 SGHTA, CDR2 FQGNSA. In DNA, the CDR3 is TGTGCCAGCAGCGCGGGACTATCAGATACGCAGTATTTT. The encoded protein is CASSAGLSDTQYF.

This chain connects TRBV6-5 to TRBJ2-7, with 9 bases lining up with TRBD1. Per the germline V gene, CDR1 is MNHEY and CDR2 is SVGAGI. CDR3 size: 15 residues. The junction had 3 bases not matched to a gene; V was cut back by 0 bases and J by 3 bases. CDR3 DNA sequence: TGTGCCAGCAGTTACTCCGCGGGACAGGGCTACGAGCAGTACTTC. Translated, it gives CASSYSAGQGYEQYF.

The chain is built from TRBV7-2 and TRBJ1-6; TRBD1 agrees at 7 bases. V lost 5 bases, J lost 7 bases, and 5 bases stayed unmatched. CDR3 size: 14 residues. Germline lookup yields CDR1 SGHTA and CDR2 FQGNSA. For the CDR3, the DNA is TGTGCCAGCAGCCTCAGACAGGGAAATTCACCCCTCCACTTT. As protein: CASSLRQGNSPLHF.

The CDR3 coding sequence is TGTGCCAGCAGTGAACCGGGGGGAGTAAGGGGGTACGAGCAGTACTTC. Translated: CASSEPGGVRGYEQYF. The rearrangement uses TRBV6-1 and TRBJ2-7; the D gene is possibly TRBD2 (7 bases). V dropped 2 bases and J dropped 4 bases, with 18 bases sitting between them. CDR1 and CDR2 (germline): MNHNS, SASEGT. This CDR3 has 16 residues.

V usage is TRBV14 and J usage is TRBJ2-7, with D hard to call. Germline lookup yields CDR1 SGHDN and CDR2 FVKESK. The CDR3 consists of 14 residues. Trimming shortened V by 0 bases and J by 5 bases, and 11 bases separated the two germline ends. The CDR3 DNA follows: TGTGCCAGCAGCCAAGACACGCGTCGGGACGAGCAGTACTTC. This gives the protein CASSQDTRRDEQYF. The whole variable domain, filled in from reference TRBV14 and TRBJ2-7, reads EAGVTQFPSHSVIEKGQTVTLRCDPISGHDNLYWYRRVMGKEIKFLLHFVKESKQDESGMPNNRFLAERTGGTYSTLKVQPAELEDSGVYFCASSQDTRRDEQYFGPGTRLTVT.